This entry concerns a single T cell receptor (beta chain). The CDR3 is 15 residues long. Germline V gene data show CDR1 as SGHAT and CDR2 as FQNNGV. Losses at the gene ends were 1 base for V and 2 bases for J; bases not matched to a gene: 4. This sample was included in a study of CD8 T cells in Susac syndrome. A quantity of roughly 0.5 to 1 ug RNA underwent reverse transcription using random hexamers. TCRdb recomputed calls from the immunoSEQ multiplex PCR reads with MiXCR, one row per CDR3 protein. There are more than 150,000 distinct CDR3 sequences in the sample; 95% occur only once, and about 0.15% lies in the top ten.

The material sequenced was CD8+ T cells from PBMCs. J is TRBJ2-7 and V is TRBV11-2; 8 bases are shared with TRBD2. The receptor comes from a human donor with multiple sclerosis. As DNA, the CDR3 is TGTGCCAGCAGCTTAGGTCCAGCGGGGGCCTACGAGCAGTACTTC. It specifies CASSLGPAGAYEQYF.